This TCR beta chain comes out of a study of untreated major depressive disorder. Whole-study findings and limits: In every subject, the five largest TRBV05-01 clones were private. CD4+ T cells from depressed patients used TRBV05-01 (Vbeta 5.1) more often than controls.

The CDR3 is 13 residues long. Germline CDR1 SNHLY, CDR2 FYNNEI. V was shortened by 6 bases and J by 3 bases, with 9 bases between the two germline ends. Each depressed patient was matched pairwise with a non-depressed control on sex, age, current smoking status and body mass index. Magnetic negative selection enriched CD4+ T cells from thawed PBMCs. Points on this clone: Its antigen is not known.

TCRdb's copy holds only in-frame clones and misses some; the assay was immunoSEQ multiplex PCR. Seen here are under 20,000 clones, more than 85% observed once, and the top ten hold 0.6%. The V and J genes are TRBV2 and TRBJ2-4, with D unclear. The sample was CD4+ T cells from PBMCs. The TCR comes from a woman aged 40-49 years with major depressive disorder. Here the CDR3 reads CASSPGVKNIQYF. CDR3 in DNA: TGTGCCAGCAGCCCTGGGGTCAAAAACATTCAGTACTTC.